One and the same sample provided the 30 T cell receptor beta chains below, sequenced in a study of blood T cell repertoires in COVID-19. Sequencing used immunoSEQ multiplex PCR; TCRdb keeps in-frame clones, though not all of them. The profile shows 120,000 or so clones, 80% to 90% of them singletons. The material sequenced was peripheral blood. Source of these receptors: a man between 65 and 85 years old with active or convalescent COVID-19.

The CDR3 DNA reads as TGTGCCAGCAAATGGGGACAGGGGAGCAATCAGCCCCAGCATTTT. Amino acids: CASKWGQGSNQPQHF. This rearrangement joins TRBV27 to TRBJ1-5, with 10 bases aligning to TRBD1. CDR1 MNHEY and CDR2 SMNVEV come from the germline V gene (reference sequence). The CDR3 spans 15 residues. Unmatched junction bases numbered 4, after V lost 7 bases and J lost 1 base.

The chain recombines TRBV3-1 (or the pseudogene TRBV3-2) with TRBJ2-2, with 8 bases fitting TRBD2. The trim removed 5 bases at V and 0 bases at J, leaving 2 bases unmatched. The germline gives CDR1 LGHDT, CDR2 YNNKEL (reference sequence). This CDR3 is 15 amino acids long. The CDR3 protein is CASSASGPNTGELFF. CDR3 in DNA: TGTGCCAGCAGCGCTAGCGGGCCGAACACCGGGGAGCTGTTTTTT.

CDR3 nucleotides: TGTGCCAGCAGCCAAGTAGGTTCGACAGGCGTCGCTTTCTTT. Protein sequence: CASSQVGSTGVAFF. The chain employs TRBV14 and TRBJ1-1, with D maybe TRBD1 (6 bases). V was trimmed by 1 base and J by 11 bases, leaving 17 bases between them. Germline V CDR1 and CDR2: SGHDN, FVKESK. CDR3 length equals 14 residues.

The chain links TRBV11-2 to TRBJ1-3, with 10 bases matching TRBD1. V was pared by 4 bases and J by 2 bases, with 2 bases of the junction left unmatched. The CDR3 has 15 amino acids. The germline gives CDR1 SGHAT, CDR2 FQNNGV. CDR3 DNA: TGTGCCAGCAGCTCGACAGGGGGCACTGGAAACACCATATATTTT. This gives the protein CASSSTGGTGNTIYF.

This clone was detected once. CDR3 sequence reads: CASSTGQMNTEAFF. CDR3 coding DNA: TGTGCCAGTAGTACGGGACAAATGAACACTGAAGCTTTCTTT. The chain has TRBV19 and TRBJ1-1; D may be TRBD1 (6 bases). V lost 4 bases to trimming and J lost 0 bases, with 9 bases between them. Looked up from germline, CDR1 is LNHDA and CDR2 is SQIVND (reference sequence). The CDR3 is 14 residues long.

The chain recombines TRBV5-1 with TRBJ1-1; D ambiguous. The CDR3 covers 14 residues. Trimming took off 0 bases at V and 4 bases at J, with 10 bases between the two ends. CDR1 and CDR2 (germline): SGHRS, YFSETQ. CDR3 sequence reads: CASSLALGSTEAFF. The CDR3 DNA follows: TGCGCCAGCAGCTTGGCCCTGGGGAGCACTGAAGCTTTCTTT.

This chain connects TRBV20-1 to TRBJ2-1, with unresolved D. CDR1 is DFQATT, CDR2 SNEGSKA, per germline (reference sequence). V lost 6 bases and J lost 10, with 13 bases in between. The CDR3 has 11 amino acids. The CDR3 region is CSALPAVEQFF. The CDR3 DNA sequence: TGCAGTGCCTTACCCGCGGTAGAGCAGTTCTTC.

The CDR3 protein is CSARDRDGYTF. The CDR3 coding sequence is TGCAGTGCTAGGGACAGGGATGGCTACACCTTC. The chain has TRBV20-1 and TRBJ1-2; 8 nucleotides align to TRBD1. The CDR3 is 11 residues long. Per germline, CDR1 DFQATT and CDR2 SNEGSKA (reference sequence). With V trimmed by 3 bases and J by 6 bases, 0 bases remained unmatched.

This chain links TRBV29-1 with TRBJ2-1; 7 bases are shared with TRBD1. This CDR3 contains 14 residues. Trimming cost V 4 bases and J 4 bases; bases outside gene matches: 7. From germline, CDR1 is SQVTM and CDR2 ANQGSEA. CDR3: CSVGPETGYNEQFF. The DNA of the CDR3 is TGCAGCGTTGGTCCGGAGACAGGGTACAATGAGCAGTTCTTC.

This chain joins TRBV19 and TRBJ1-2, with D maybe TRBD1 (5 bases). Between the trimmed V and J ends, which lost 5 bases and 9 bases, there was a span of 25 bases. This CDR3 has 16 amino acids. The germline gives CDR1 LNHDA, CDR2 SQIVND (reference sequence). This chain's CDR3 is CASSPTEGRMGWSYTF. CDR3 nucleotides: TGTGCCAGTAGTCCCACGGAGGGGCGGATGGGATGGAGCTACACCTTC.

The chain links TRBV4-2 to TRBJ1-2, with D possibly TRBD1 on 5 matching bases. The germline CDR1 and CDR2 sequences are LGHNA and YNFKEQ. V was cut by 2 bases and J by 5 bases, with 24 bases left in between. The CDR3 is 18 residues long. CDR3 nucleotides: TGTGCCAGCAGCCAAACTGTCCTGACAGATTATAGCCATTATGGCTACACCTTC. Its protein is CASSQTVLTDYSHYGYTF.

CDR3 DNA: TGCAGCGTTGAAGATAGTGGCGGGGTTAACACCGGGGAGCTGTTTTTT. Protein sequence: CSVEDSGGVNTGELFF. V and J are TRBV29-1 and TRBJ2-2, with a weak D call TRBD2 (6 bases). V lost 0 bases and J 2 bases, leaving 13 bases between the germline ends. This CDR3 spans 16 amino acids. Looked up from germline, CDR1 is SQVTM and CDR2 is ANQGSEA.

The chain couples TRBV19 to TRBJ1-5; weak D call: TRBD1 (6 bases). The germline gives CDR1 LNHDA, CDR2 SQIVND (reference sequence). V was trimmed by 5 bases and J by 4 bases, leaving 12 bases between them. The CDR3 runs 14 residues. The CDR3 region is CASSHRERNQPQHF. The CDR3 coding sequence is TGTGCCAGTAGTCACAGGGAACGGAATCAGCCCCAGCATTTT.

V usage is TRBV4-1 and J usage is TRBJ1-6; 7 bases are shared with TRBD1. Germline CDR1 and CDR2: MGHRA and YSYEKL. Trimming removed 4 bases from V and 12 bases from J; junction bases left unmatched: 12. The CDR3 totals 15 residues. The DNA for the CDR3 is TGCGCCAGCAGCCTGGGACAGCCCGATAAGTTACCCCTCCACTTT. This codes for CASSLGQPDKLPLHF.

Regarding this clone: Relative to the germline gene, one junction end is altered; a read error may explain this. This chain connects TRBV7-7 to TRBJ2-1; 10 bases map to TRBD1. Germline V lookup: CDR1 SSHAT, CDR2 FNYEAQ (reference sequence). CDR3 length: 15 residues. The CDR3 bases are TGTGCTAGCAGCTTCGGGACAGGGGCCTACAATGAGCAGTTCTTC. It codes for CASSFGTGAYNEQFF.

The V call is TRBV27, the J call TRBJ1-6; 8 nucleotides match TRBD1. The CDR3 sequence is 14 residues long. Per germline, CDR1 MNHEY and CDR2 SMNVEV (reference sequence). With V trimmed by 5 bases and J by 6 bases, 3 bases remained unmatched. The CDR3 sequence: CASSIRGRNSPLHF. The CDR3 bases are TGTGCCAGCAGTATCAGGGGGCGTAATTCACCCCTCCACTTT.

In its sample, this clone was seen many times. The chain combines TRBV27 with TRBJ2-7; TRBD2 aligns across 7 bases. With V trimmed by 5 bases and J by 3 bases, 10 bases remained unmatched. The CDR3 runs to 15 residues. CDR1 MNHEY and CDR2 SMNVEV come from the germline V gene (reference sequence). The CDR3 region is CASSPLAGPFYEQYF. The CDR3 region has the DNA TGTGCCAGCAGTCCATTAGCGGGCCCCTTCTACGAGCAGTACTTC.

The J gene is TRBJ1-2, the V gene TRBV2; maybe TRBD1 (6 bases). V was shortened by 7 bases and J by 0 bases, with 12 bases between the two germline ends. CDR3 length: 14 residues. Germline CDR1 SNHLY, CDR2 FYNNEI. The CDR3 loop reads CASTPGATNYGYTF. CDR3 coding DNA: TGTGCCAGCACCCCAGGGGCTACTAACTATGGCTACACCTTC.

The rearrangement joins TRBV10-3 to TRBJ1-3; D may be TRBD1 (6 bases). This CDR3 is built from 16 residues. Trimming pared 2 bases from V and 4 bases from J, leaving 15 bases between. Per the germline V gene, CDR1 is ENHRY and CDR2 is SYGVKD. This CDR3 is CAISEGSAGVGNTIYF. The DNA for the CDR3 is TGTGCCATCAGTGAGGGGTCGGCAGGGGTAGGAAACACCATATATTTT.

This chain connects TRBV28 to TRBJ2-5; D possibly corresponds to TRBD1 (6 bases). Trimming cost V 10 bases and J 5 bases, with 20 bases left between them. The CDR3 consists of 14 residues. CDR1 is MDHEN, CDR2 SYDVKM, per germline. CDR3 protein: CAISRGGVRETQYF. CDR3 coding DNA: TGTGCCATCTCCAGAGGGGGAGTTAGGGAGACCCAGTACTTC.

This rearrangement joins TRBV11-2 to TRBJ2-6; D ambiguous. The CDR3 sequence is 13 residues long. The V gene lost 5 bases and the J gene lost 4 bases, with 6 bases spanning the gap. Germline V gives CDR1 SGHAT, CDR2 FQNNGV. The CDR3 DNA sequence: TGTGCCAGCAGCGCGTGGGGGGCCAACGTCCTGACTTTC. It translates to CASSAWGANVLTF. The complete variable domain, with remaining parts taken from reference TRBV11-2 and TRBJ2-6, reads EAGVAQSPRYKIIEKRQSVAFWCNPISGHATLYWYQQILGQGPKLLIQFQNNGVVDDSQLPKDRFSAERLKGVDSTLKIQPAKLEDSAVYLCASSAWGANVLTFGAGSRLTVL.

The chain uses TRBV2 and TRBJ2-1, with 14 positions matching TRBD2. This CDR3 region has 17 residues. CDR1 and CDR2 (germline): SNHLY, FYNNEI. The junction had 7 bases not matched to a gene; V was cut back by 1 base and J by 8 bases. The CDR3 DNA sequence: TGTGCCAGCAGTGAAGAGACTAGCGGGAGGGCCGTGGATGAGCAGTTCTTC. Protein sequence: CASSEETSGRAVDEQFF.

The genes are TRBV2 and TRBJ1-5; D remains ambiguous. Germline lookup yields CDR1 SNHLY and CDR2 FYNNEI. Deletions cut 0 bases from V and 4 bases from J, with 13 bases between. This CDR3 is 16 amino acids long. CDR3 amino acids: CASSEAGGLLNQPQHF. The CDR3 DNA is TGTGCCAGCAGTGAAGCTGGAGGATTGCTAAATCAGCCCCAGCATTTT.

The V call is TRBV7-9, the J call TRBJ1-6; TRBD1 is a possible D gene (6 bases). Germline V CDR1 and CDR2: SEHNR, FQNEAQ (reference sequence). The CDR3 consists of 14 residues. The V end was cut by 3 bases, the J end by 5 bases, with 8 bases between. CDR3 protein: CASSFRGNNSPLHF. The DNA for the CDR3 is TGTGCCAGCAGCTTCAGGGGAAATAATTCACCCCTCCACTTT.

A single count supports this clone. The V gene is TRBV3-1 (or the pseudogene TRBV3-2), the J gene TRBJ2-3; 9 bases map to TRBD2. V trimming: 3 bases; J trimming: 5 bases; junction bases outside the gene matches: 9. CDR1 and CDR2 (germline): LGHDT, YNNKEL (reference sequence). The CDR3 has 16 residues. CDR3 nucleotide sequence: TGTGCCAGCAGCCACTTATCGGGCGGGAGGGGAGATACGCAGTATTTT. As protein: CASSHLSGGRGDTQYF.

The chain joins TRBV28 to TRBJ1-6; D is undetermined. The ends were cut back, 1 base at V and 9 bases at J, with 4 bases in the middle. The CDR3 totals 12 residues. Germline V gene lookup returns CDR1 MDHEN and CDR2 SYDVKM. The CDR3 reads CASSLSGSPLHF. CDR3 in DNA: TGTGCCAGCAGTTTATCGGGTTCACCCCTCCACTTT.

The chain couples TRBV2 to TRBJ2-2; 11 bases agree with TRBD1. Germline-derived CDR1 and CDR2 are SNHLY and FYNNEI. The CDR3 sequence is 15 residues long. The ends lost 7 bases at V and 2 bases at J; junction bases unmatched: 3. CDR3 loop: CASTGQGANTGELFF. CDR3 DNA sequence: TGTGCCAGCACTGGACAGGGGGCAAACACCGGGGAGCTGTTTTTT.

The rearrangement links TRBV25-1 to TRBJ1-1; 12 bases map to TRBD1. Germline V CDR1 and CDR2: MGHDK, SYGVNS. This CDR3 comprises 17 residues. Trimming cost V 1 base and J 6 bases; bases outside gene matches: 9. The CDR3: CASSESLSGTGGSEAFF. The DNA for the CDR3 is TGTGCCAGCAGTGAATCGCTGTCCGGGACAGGGGGCTCTGAAGCTTTCTTT.

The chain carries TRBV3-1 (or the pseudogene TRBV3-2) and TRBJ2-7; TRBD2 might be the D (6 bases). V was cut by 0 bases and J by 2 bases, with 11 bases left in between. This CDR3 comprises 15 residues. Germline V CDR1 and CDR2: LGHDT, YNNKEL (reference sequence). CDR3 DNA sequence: TGTGCCAGCAGCCAAGACCCAGCGGGCGCCTACGAGCAGTACTTC. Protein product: CASSQDPAGAYEQYF.

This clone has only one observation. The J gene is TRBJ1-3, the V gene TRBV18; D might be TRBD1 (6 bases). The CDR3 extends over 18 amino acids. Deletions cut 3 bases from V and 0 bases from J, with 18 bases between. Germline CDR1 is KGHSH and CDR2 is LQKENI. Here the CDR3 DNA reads TGTGCCAGCTCACCCATCTTAAGACAGGAACTCTCTGGAAACACCATATATTTT. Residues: CASSPILRQELSGNTIYF.